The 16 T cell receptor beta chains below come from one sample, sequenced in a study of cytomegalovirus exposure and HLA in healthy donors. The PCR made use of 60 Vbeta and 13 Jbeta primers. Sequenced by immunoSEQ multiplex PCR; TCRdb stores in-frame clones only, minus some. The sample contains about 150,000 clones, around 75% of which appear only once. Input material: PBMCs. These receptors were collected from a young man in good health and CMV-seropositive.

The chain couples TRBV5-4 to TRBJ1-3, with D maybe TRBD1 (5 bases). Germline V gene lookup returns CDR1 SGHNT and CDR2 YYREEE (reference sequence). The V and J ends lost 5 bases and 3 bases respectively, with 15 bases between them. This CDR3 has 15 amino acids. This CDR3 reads CASSMGQPSGNTIYF. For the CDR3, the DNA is TGTGCCAGCAGTATGGGGCAGCCGAGTGGAAACACCATATATTTT. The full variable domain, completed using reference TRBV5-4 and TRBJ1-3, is ETGVTQSPTHLIKTRGQQVTLRCSSQSGHNTVSWYQQALGQGPQFIFQYYREEENGRGNFPPRFSGLQFPNYSSELNVNALELDDSALYLCASSMGQPSGNTIYFGEGSWLTVV.

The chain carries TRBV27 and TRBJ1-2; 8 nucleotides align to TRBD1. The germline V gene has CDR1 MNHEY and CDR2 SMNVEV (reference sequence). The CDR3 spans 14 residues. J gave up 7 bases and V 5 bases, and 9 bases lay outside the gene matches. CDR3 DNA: TGTGCCAGCAGTCCCGGACAGGGTTGGGTTGGCTACACCTTC. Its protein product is CASSPGQGWVGYTF.

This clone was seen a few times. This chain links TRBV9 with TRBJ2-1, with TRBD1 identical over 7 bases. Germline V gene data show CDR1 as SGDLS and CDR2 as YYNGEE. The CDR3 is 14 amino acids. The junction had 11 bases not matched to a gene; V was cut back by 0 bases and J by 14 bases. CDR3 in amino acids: CASSVELPGTAKFF. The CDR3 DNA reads TGTGCCAGCAGCGTAGAGCTCCCCGGGACAGCAAAGTTCTTC.

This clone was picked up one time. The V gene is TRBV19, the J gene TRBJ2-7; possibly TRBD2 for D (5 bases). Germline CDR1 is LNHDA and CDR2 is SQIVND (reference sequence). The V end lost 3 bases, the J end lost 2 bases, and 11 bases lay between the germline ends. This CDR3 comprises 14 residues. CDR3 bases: TGTGCCAGTAGTATTATGAACGGGGCCTACGAGCAGTACTTC. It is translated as CASSIMNGAYEQYF.

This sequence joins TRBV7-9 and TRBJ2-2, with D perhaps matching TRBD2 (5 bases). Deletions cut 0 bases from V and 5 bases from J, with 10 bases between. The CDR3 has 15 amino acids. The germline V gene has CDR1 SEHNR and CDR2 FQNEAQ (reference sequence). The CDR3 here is CASSLAPGVTGELFF. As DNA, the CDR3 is TGTGCCAGCAGCTTAGCGCCCGGGGTAACCGGGGAGCTGTTTTTT.

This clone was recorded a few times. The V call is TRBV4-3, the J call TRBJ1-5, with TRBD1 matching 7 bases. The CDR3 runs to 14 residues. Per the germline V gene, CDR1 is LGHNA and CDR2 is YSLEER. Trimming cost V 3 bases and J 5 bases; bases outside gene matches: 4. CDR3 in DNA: TGCGCCAGCAGCCAGAGGGACAGACATCAGCCCCAGCATTTT. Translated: CASSQRDRHQPQHF.

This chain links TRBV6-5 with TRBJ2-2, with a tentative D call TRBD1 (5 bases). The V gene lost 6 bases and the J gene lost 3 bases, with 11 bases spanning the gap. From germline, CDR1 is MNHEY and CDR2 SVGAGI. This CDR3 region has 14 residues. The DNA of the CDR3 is TGTGCCAGCAGCCCCGACAGTTACACCGGGGAGCTGTTTTTT. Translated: CASSPDSYTGELFF.

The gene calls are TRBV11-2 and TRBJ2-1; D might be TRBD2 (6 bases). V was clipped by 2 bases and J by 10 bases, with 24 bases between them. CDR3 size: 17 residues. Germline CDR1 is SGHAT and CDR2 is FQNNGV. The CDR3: CASSLFARSGGKGEQFF. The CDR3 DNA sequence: TGTGCCAGCAGCTTATTCGCGCGGTCTGGCGGGAAGGGCGAGCAGTTCTTC.

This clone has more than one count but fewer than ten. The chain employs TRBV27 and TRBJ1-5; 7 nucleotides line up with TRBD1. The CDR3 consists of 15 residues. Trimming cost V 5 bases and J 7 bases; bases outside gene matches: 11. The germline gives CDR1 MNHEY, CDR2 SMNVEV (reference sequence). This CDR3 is CASSIDRVGRQPQHF. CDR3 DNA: TGTGCCAGCAGTATAGACAGGGTAGGGAGGCAGCCCCAGCATTTT.

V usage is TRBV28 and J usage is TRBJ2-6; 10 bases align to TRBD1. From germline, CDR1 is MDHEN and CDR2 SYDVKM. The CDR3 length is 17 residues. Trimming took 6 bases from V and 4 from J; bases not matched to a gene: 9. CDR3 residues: CASSLGTGVDGANVLTF. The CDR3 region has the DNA TGTGCCAGCAGCCTCGGGACAGGGGTGGACGGGGCCAACGTCCTGACTTTC.

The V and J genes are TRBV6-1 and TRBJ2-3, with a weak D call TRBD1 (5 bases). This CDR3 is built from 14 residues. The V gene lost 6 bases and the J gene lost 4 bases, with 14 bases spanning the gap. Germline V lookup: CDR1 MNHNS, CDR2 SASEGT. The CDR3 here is CASRRIRTSDTQYF. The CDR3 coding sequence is TGTGCCAGCAGGCGCATACGGACATCAGATACGCAGTATTTT.

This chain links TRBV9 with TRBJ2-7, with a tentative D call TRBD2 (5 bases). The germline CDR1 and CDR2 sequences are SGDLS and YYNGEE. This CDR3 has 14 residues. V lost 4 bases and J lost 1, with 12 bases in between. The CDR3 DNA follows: TGTGCCAGCAGCATCGGGGTCTTATCCTACGAGCAGTACTTC. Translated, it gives CASSIGVLSYEQYF.

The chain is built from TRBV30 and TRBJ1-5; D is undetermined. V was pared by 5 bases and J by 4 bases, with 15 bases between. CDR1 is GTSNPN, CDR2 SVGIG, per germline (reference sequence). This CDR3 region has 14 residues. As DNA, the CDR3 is TGTGCCTGGGACCCGGGATCGAGAAATCAGCCCCAGCATTTT. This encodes CAWDPGSRNQPQHF.

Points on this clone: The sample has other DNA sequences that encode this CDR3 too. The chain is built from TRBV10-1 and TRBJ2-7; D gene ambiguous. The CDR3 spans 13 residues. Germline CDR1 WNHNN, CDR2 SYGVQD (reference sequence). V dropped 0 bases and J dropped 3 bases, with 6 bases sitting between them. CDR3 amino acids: CASSESPGYEQYF. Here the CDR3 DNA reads TGCGCCAGCAGTGAGTCCCCGGGCTACGAGCAGTACTTC.

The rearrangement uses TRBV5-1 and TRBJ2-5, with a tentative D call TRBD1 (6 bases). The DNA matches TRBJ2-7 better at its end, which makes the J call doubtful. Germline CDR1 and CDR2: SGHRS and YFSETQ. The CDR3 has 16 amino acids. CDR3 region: CASSWGPGRISYEQYF. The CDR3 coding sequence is TGCGCCAGCAGCTGGGGGCCCGGTCGGATTTCCTACGAGCAGTACTTC.

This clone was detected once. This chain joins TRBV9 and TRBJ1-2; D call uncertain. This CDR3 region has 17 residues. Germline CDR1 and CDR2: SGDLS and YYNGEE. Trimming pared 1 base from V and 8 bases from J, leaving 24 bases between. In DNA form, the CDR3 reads TGTGCCAGCAGCGTATGGAAGTCGGCGGCATCCGGGTACGGCTACACCTTC. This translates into CASSVWKSAASGYGYTF.